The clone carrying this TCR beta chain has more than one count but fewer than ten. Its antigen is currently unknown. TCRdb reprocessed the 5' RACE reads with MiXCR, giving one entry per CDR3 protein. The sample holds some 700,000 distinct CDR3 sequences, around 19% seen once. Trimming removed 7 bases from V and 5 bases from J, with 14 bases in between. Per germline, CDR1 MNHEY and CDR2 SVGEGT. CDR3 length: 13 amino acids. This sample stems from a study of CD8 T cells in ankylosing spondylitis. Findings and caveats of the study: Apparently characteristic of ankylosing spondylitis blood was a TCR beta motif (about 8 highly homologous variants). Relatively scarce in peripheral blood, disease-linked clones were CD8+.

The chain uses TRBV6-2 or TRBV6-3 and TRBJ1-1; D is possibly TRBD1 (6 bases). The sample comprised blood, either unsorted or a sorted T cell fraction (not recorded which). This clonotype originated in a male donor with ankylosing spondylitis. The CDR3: CASNLRGTTEAFF. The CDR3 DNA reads TGTGCCAGCAACCTAAGGGGGACAACTGAAGCTTTCTTT.